The entry below gives a single T cell receptor (beta chain) sequence along with its context. Reverse transcribed after extraction, RNA yielded cDNA as the sequencing template. The assay was immunoSEQ multiplex PCR, and TCRdb's table has in-frame clones only and misses some. The sample contains roughly 150,000 clones, around half of which appear only once. These data belong to a study of CD8+ T cells in alopecia areata. In germline, CDR1 is SEHNR, CDR2 FQNEAQ (reference sequence). J lost 2 bases, V lost 10 bases, and 11 bases had no gene match. The CDR3 has 14 amino acids. Lesional scalp punch biopsies and peripheral blood came from alopecia areata patients.

The TCR originated in a human donor with alopecia areata. The specimen was CD8+ T cells sorted from blood, collected at week 0. This sequence joins TRBV7-9 and TRBJ2-7, with 7 nucleotides matching TRBD1. CDR3 sequence reads: CATTPPTGTYEQYF. The CDR3 DNA follows: TGTGCCACCACCCCCCCGACAGGGACCTACGAGCAGTACTTC. Full variable domain (rest looked up from reference TRBV7-9 and TRBJ2-7): DTGVSQNPRHKITKRGQNVTFRCDPISEHNRLYWYRQTLGQGPEFLTYFQNEAQLEKSRLLSDRFSAERPKGSFSTLEIQRTEQGDSAMYLCATTPPTGTYEQYFGPGTRLTVT.